Following are 8 T cell receptor beta chains from one sample sequenced in a study of cytomegalovirus exposure and HLA in healthy donors. The PCR employed 60 Vbeta primers together with 13 Jbeta primers. TCRdb's copy holds only in-frame clones and misses some; the assay was immunoSEQ multiplex PCR. This table holds roughly 100,000 clones, about 69% found once. Source material: PBMCs. The receptor source for this set is a man aged 35 to 55 in good health and CMV-seronegative.

This clone was seen just once. This chain connects TRBV19 to TRBJ2-5, with 9 nucleotides matching TRBD2. From germline, CDR1 is LNHDA and CDR2 SQIVND (reference sequence). This CDR3 is 17 amino acids long. V gave up 6 bases and J gave up 1 base; unmatched junction bases: 12. CDR3 sequence: CASSPPTGTSSQETQYF. CDR3 sequence (DNA): TGTGCCAGTAGCCCCCCCACCGGGACTAGCTCCCAAGAGACCCAGTACTTC.

Note on this clone: Its ends do not fully match the called genes, so a read error is possible. CDR3 DNA: TGTGCCAGCAGTGCGGGTCCGGGACAGGGATACAATGAACAGTTCTTC. Translating gives CASSAGPGQGYNEQFF. The chain recombines TRBV6-1 with TRBJ2-1, with TRBD1 matching 9 bases. The CDR3 is 16 residues long. In germline, CDR1 is MNHNS, CDR2 SASEGT.

The genes are TRBV5-1 and TRBJ1-5; a weak D match, TRBD1 (6 bases). The CDR3 is made up of 14 amino acids. V lost 0 bases to trimming and J lost 7 bases, with 11 bases between them. Looked up from germline, CDR1 is SGHRS and CDR2 is YFSETQ. CDR3 in amino acids: CASSLVGGRQPQHF. CDR3 DNA sequence: TGCGCCAGCAGCTTGGTGGGGGGGCGGCAGCCCCAGCATTTT.

This rearrangement joins TRBV6-4 to TRBJ1-2; D may be TRBD1 (6 bases). Deletions cut 0 bases from V and 8 bases from J, with 13 bases between. This CDR3 region has 14 residues. CDR1 and CDR2 (germline): MRHNA, SNTAGT. The CDR3 DNA sequence: TGTGCCAGCAGTGACTCTACAGGGCGCCGCGGCTACACCTTC. It codes for CASSDSTGRRGYTF.

This clone was found once. The gene calls are TRBV28 and TRBJ1-2; no reliable D call. The CDR3 sequence is 13 residues long. Trimming took off 3 bases at V and 7 bases at J, with 12 bases between the two ends. Germline values: CDR1 MDHEN, CDR2 SYDVKM. For the CDR3, the DNA is TGTGCCAGCAGTTTGTCTTGGGGAGGTGGCTACACCTTC. Residues: CASSLSWGGGYTF.

The V and J genes are TRBV13 and TRBJ1-1; D is uncertain. V lost 2 bases, J lost 0 bases, and 13 bases lay in between. Germline assignment: CDR1 PRHDT and CDR2 FYEKMQ (reference sequence). The CDR3 is made up of 16 amino acids. The CDR3 sequence: CASSLRWSRMNTEAFF. The CDR3 DNA is TGTGCCAGCAGCTTACGGTGGTCCCGTATGAACACTGAAGCTTTCTTT.

V and J are TRBV7-9 and TRBJ1-2; no definite D call. The CDR3 loop spans 14 amino acids. The germline gives CDR1 SEHNR, CDR2 FQNEAQ (reference sequence). V was trimmed by 1 base and J by 8 bases, leaving 14 bases between them. The CDR3 nucleotides read TGTGCCAGCAGCTTAGGTCAGGAGGAACGGGGCTACACCTTC. It encodes CASSLGQEERGYTF.

The rearrangement joins TRBV25-1 to TRBJ2-3, with 7 bases aligning to TRBD1. The ends lost 5 bases at V and 3 bases at J; junction bases unmatched: 14. Germline assignment: CDR1 MGHDK and CDR2 SYGVNS. The CDR3 consists of 17 residues. CDR3 sequence: CASSPWDPGTVTDTQYF. For the CDR3, the DNA is TGTGCCAGCAGTCCCTGGGATCCCGGGACAGTAACAGATACGCAGTATTTT.